The 13 T cell receptor beta chains listed next were all sequenced from one sample in a study of cytomegalovirus exposure and HLA in healthy donors. The PCR contained 60 Vbeta and 13 Jbeta primers. Here immunoSEQ multiplex PCR was the method, and the copy in TCRdb shows in-frame clones only, minus some. The table lists some 30,000 clones, around 40% of them singletons. Sequenced: PBMCs. These receptors were taken from a woman aged 45 to 65 in good health and CMV-seronegative.

The sample holds a few counts of this clone. The rearrangement joins TRBV7-8 to TRBJ2-5; perhaps TRBD1 as D (5 bases). The germline gives CDR1 SGHVS, CDR2 FQNEAQ. The CDR3 runs to 14 residues. V dropped 2 bases and J dropped 3 bases, with 10 bases sitting between them. The CDR3 region is CASSLSFREETQYF. CDR3 in DNA: TGTGCCAGCAGCTTATCCTTCAGGGAAGAGACCCAGTACTTC.

The rearrangement joins TRBV7-3 to TRBJ2-7; 12 positions agree with TRBD2. With 5 bases clipped from V and 2 bases from J, the junction kept 7 bases outside the gene matches. There are 16 residues in the CDR3. Germline V gene lookup returns CDR1 SGHTA and CDR2 FQGTGA. In DNA form, the CDR3 reads TGTGCCAGCAGCGCCGAACTAGCGGGAGGCCCCTACGAGCAGTACTTC. This encodes CASSAELAGGPYEQYF. The full variable domain, its missing parts supplied by reference TRBV7-3 and TRBJ2-7, is GAGVSQTPSNKVTEKGKYVELRCDPISGHTALYWYRQSLGQGPEFLIYFQGTGAADDSGLPNDRFFAVRPEGSVSTLKIQRTERGDSAVYLCASSAELAGGPYEQYFGPGTRLTVT.

V and J are TRBV2 and TRBJ1-4; D may be TRBD1 (6 bases). Trimming took off 5 bases at V and 2 bases at J, with 18 bases between the two ends. From germline, CDR1 is SNHLY and CDR2 FYNNEI. The CDR3 has 17 residues. This CDR3 reads CASSFGAGVGTNEKLFF. CDR3 bases: TGTGCCAGCAGTTTTGGCGCAGGGGTGGGGACTAATGAAAAACTGTTTTTT.

Here the CDR3 reads CASSYRGGQGSRYTF. For the CDR3, the DNA is TGTGCCAGCAGTTACAGGGGGGGGCAGGGGAGTCGCTACACCTTC. The chain employs TRBV6-5 and TRBJ1-2, with TRBD1 as a possible D gene (6 bases). The V and J ends lost 2 bases and 9 bases respectively, with 19 bases between them. CDR1 and CDR2 from the germline V gene are MNHEY and SVGAGI. The length of the CDR3 is 15 residues.

The rearrangement uses TRBV29-1 and TRBJ2-1; TRBD2 agrees at 7 bases. CDR1 is SQVTM and CDR2 is ANQGSEA in the germline V gene. J was trimmed by 7 bases and V by 7 bases; bases with no gene match: 16. This CDR3 region has 15 residues. The CDR3: CSALGGEILRNEQFF. The CDR3 DNA reads TGCAGCGCCTTGGGAGGGGAAATCCTTCGGAATGAGCAGTTCTTC.

The chain is built from TRBV9 and TRBJ2-2; 12 bases line up with TRBD1. Looked up from germline, CDR1 is SGDLS and CDR2 is YYNGEE. The J segment lost 9 bases and the V segment lost 2 bases, leaving 8 bases of the junction unmatched. This CDR3 is built from 16 residues. The DNA for the CDR3 is TGTGCCAGCAGCGTGGGGACAGGGGGCCCAAAAAGGGAGCTGTTTTTT. Translated, it gives CASSVGTGGPKRELFF.

The chain has TRBV27 and TRBJ2-3, with D possibly matching TRBD2 (5 bases). The CDR3 spans 16 residues. Germline V gene sequence: CDR1 MNHEY, CDR2 SMNVEV (reference sequence). V was cut by 5 bases and J by 4 bases, with 19 bases left in between. The CDR3 loop reads CASSLGQQRWADTQYF. CDR3 nucleotides: TGTGCCAGCAGTCTCGGGCAACAGCGGTGGGCAGATACGCAGTATTTT.

The gene calls are TRBV4-2 and TRBJ1-2; D unresolved. The CDR3 runs to 16 residues. CDR1 is LGHNA, CDR2 YNFKEQ, per germline. The V and J ends lost 4 bases and 6 bases respectively, with 21 bases between them. The DNA for the CDR3 is TGTGCCAGCAGCCCACGGGAGGCAGATTGGACCCATGGCTACACCTTC. Translated, it gives CASSPREADWTHGYTF.

The rearrangement uses TRBV5-1 and TRBJ1-4; 9 bases line up with TRBD1. The CDR3 loop spans 14 amino acids. J lost 8 bases, V lost 3 bases, and 5 bases had no gene match. Per germline, CDR1 SGHRS and CDR2 YFSETQ. The DNA of the CDR3 is TGCGCCAGCAGCTGGGGGGACAGGGAGGAAAAACTGTTTTTT. Its protein is CASSWGDREEKLFF.

The table lists this clone with a few counts. V is TRBV15 and J is TRBJ1-3; D is undetermined. The CDR3 is 18 residues long. Trimming took 0 bases from V and 4 from J, leaving 19 bases between them. Germline values: CDR1 LNHNV, CDR2 YYDKDF (reference sequence). The CDR3 nucleotides read TGTGCCACCAGCAGAGAGCCTTATAGGAGCATAGGCGGAAACACCATATATTTT. This encodes CATSREPYRSIGGNTIYF.

V usage is TRBV10-3 and J usage is TRBJ1-2, with 9 bases aligning to TRBD1. Germline V lookup: CDR1 ENHRY, CDR2 SYGVKD. The junction had 6 bases not matched to a gene; V was cut back by 7 bases and J by 3 bases. The CDR3 extends over 14 amino acids. In DNA, the CDR3 is TGTGCCATCACTCAACAGGGGGCGGACTATGGCTACACCTTC. Its protein product is CAITQQGADYGYTF.

The gene calls are TRBV5-1 and TRBJ2-7; 10 bases match TRBD1. The CDR3 contains 15 residues. Germline lookup yields CDR1 SGHRS and CDR2 YFSETQ. The ends lost 0 bases at V and 3 bases at J; junction bases unmatched: 3. The CDR3 DNA is TGCGCCAGCAGCTTGGGGGGGACAGGGGACTACGAGCAGTACTTC. This translates into CASSLGGTGDYEQYF. Together with reference TRBV5-1 and TRBJ2-7, the CDR3 gives the full variable domain: KAGVTQTPRYLIKTRGQQVTLSCSPISGHRSVSWYQQTPGQGLQFLFEYFSETQRNKGNFPGRFSGRQFSNSRSEMNVSTLELGDSALYLCASSLGGTGDYEQYFGPGTRLTVT.

The rearrangement links TRBV5-1 to TRBJ1-2; D gene unclear. CDR1 and CDR2 (germline): SGHRS, YFSETQ. The CDR3 is 14 amino acids. V lost 1 base and J 3 bases, leaving 10 bases between the germline ends. The CDR3 is CASSLTDWDYGYTF. In DNA, the CDR3 is TGCGCCAGCAGCTTGACGGACTGGGACTATGGCTACACCTTC.